Here is one T cell receptor beta chain with its context. Other nucleotide sequences from this sample produce the same CDR3. The germline V and J ends were trimmed by 1 base and 1 base, with 4 bases remaining between them. Germline CDR1 is SGHTA and CDR2 is FQGNSA. CDR3 length: 13 residues. This sample was included in a study of cytomegalovirus exposure and HLA in healthy donors. In the PCR, 60 Vbeta and 13 Jbeta primers were used. The protocol was immunoSEQ multiplex PCR, while the TCRdb copy is restricted to in-frame clones and leaves out a portion. The table shows fewer than 200,000 clones, with roughly 84% occurring only once.

This receptor was identified in a male donor in good health and CMV-seronegative. The rearrangement uses TRBV7-2 and TRBJ1-1; D unresolved. The specimen sequenced was PBMCs. In nucleotides, the CDR3 is TGTGCCAGCAGCTTAGGGCAGAACACTGAAGCTTTCTTT. Translated, it gives CASSLGQNTEAFF.